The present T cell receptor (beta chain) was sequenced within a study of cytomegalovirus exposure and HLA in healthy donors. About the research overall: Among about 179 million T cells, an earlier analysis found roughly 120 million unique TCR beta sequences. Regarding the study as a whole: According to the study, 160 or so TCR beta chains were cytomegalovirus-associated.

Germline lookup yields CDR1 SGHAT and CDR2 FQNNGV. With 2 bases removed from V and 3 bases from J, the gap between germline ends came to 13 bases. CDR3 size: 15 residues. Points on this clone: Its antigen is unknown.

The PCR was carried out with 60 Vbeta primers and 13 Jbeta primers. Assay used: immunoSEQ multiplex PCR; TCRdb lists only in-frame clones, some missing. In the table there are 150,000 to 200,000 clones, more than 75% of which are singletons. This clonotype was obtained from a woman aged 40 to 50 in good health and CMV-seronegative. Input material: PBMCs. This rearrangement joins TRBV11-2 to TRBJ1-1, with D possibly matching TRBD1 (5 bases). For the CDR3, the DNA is TGTGCCAGCAGCTTAAAGCAGGGATGGGACACTGAAGCTTTCTTT. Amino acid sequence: CASSLKQGWDTEAFF.